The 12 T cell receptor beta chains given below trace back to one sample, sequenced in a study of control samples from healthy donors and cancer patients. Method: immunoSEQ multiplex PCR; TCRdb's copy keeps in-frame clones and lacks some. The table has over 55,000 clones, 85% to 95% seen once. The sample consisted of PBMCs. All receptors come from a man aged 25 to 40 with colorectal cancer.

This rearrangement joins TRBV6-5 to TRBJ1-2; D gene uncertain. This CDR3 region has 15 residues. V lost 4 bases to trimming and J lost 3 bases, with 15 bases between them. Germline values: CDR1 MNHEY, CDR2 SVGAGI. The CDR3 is CASSSGEAPHYGYTF. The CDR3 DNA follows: TGTGCCAGCAGTTCCGGGGAGGCCCCACACTATGGCTACACCTTC.

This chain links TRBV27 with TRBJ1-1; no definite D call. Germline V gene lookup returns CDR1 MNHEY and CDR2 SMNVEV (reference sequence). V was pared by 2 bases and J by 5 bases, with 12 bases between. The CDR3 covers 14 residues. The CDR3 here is CASSLLGLGTEAFF. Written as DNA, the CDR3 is TGTGCCAGCAGTTTACTGGGGTTGGGGACTGAAGCTTTCTTT.

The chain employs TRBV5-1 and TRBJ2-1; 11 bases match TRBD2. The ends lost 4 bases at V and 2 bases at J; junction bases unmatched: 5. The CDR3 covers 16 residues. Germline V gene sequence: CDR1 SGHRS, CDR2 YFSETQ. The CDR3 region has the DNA TGCGCCAGCAGCGCCAAACTAGCGGGGGCCTACAATGAGCAGTTCTTC. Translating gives CASSAKLAGAYNEQFF.

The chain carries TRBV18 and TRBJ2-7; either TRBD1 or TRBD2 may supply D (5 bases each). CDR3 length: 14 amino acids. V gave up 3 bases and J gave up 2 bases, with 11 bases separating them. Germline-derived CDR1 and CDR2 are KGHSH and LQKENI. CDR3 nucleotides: TGTGCCAGCTCACCCCAGGGACGGACCTACGAGCAGTACTTC. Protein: CASSPQGRTYEQYF.

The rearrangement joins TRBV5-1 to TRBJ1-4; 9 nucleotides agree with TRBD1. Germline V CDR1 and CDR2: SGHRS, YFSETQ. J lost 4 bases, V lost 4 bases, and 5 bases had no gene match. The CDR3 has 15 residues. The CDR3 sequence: CASSPQGAGNEKLFF. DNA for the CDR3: TGCGCCAGCAGCCCACAGGGGGCGGGTAATGAAAAACTGTTTTTT. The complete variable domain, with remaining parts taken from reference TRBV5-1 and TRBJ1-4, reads KAGVTQTPRYLIKTRGQQVTLSCSPISGHRSVSWYQQTPGQGLQFLFEYFSETQRNKGNFPGRFSGRQFSNSRSEMNVSTLELGDSALYLCASSPQGAGNEKLFFGSGTQLSVL.

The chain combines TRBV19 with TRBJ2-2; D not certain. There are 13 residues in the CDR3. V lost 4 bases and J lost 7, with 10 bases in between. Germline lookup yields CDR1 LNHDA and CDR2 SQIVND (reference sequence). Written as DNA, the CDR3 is TGTGCCAGTAGTACATCCTTGGTCGGGGAGCTGTTTTTT. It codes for CASSTSLVGELFF.

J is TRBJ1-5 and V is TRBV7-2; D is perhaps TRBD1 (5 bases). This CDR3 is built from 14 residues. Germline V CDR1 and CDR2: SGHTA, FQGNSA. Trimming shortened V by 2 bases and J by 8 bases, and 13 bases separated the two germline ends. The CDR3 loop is CASSLSGGQEPQHF. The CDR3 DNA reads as TGTGCCAGCAGCTTATCGGGGGGTCAAGAGCCCCAGCATTTT.

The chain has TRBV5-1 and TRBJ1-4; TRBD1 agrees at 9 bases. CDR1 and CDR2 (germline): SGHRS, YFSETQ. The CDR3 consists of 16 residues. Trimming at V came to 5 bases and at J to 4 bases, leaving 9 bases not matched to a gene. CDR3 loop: CASRQGAASHNEKLFF. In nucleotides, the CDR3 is TGCGCCAGCAGACAGGGGGCCGCCTCCCATAATGAAAAACTGTTTTTT. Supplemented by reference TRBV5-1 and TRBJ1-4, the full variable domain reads KAGVTQTPRYLIKTRGQQVTLSCSPISGHRSVSWYQQTPGQGLQFLFEYFSETQRNKGNFPGRFSGRQFSNSRSEMNVSTLELGDSALYLCASRQGAASHNEKLFFGSGTQLSVL.

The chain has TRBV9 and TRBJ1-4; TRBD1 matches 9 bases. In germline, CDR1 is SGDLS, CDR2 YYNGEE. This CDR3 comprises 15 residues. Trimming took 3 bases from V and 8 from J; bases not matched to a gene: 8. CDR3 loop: CASSGRQGEWEKLFF. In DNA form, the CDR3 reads TGTGCCAGCAGCGGCAGACAGGGGGAGTGGGAAAAACTGTTTTTT.

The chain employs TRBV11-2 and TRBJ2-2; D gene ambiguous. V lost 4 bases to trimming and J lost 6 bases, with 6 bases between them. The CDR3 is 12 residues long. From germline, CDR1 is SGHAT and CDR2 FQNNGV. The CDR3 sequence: CASSSLPGELFF. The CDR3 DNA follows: TGTGCCAGCAGCTCTTTACCCGGGGAGCTGTTTTTT.

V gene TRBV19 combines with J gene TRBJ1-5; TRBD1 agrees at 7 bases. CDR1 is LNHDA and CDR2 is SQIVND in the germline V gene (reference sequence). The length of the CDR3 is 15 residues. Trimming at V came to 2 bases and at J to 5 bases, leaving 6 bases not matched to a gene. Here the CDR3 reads CASSISGQNYQPQHF. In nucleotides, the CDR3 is TGTGCCAGTAGTATATCGGGACAGAACTATCAGCCCCAGCATTTT.

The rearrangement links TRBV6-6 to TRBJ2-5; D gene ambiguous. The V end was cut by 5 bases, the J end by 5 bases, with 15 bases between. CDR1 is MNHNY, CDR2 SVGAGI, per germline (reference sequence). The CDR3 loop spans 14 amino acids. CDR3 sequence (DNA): TGTGCCAGCAGTCCACCTGTCAGTGGGGAGACCCAGTACTTC. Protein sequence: CASSPPVSGETQYF.